This entry concerns a single TCR beta chain. Its antigen is unknown. After removal of 5 bases from V and 4 bases from J, the junction contained 3 bases not matched to a gene. The CDR3 loop spans 14 amino acids. CDR1 SNHLY and CDR2 FYNNEI come from the germline V gene. PCR primers comprised 60 Vbeta and 13 Jbeta primers. Using immunoSEQ multiplex PCR, the repertoire was profiled, and TCRdb retains in-frame clones only, with some absent. The table includes 80,000 to 90,000 clones, more than 70% detected once. The data belong to a study of cytomegalovirus exposure and HLA in healthy donors. Study-level results: Later, an analysis showed that TCR beta chains associated with HLA were more clonally expanded than others that were equally common.

The source material was PBMCs. The chain has TRBV2 and TRBJ1-5; 9 bases align to TRBD1. The TCR originated in a man between 40 and 49 years old in good health and CMV-seronegative. This chain's CDR3 is CASSFGQGNQPQHF. The CDR3 nucleotides are TGTGCCAGCAGTTTTGGACAGGGGAATCAGCCCCAGCATTTT. Together with reference TRBV2 and TRBJ1-5, the CDR3 gives the full variable domain: EPEVTQTPSHQVTQMGQEVILRCVPISNHLYFYWYRQILGQKVEFLVSFYNNEISEKSEIFDDQFSVERPDGSNFTLKIRSTKLEDSAMYFCASSFGQGNQPQHFGDGTRLSIL.